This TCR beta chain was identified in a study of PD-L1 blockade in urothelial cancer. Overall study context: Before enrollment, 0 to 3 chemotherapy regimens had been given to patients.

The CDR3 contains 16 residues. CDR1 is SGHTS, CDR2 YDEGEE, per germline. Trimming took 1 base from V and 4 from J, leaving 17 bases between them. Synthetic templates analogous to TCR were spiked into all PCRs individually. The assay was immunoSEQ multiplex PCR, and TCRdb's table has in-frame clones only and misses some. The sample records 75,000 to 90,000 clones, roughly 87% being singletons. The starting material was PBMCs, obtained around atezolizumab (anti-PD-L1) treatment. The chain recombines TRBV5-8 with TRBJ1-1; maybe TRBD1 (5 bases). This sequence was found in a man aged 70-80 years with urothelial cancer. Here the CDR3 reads CASSLQGGEWGTEAFF. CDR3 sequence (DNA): TGTGCCAGCAGCTTGCAGGGAGGAGAATGGGGCACTGAAGCTTTCTTT.